This passage covers 26 T cell receptor beta chains from one sample sequenced in a study of Graves' ophthalmopathy and Graves' hyperthyroidism. RNA transcripts yielded amplified TCR beta CDR3 regions. HTBI-primed RT-PCR formed the first round, and a multiplex PCR formed the second. TCRdb re-derived calls from the multiplex PCR reads in MiXCR, one entry per CDR3 protein. The sample lists 200,000 to 250,000 distinct CDR3 sequences, 20% to 25% occurring once. The sequenced material came from peripheral blood. The receptors originated from a woman aged 50 to 65 with Graves' ophthalmopathy.

This clonotype was seen at least ten times. The V and J genes are TRBV27 and TRBJ2-7; 11 positions match TRBD2. CDR1 is MNHEY, CDR2 SMNVEV, per germline (reference sequence). V shed 4 bases, J shed 5 bases, and the junction held 7 bases outside the gene matches. The CDR3 spans 15 residues. DNA of the CDR3: TGTGCCAGCAGTTCCAGACTAGCGGGATTCAACGAGCAGTACTTC. This gives the protein CASSSRLAGFNEQYF.

This clonotype was counted at least ten times. The CDR3: CASSQEPGGSYNSPLHF. Here the CDR3 DNA reads TGCGCCAGCAGCCAAGAACCAGGTGGCTCCTATAATTCACCCCTCCACTTT. The genes are TRBV4-1 and TRBJ1-6, with D hard to call. Trimming left V 0 bases short and J 0 bases short, with 9 bases between. The V gene's germline CDR1 is MGHRA and CDR2 YSYEKL. The CDR3 has 17 residues.

This clonotype was observed many times. The gene calls are TRBV10-3 and TRBJ2-7, with 13 nucleotides matching TRBD2. This CDR3 contains 15 residues. With 3 bases clipped from V and 6 bases from J, the junction kept 5 bases outside the gene matches. The germline V gene has CDR1 ENHRY and CDR2 SYGVKD. The CDR3 region has the DNA TGTGCCATCAGTGAAAAAGGACTAGCGGGAGTCGAGCAGTACTTC. It encodes CAISEKGLAGVEQYF.

This clonotype was detected many times. The chain has TRBV29-1 and TRBJ2-7; 14 positions match TRBD2. The CDR3 runs to 15 residues. Germline CDR1 is SQVTM and CDR2 is ANQGSEA. The junction had 9 bases not matched to a gene; V was cut back by 6 bases and J by 5 bases. CDR3 protein: CSVARTSGRFDEQYF. For the CDR3, the DNA is TGCAGCGTGGCCCGGACTAGCGGGAGGTTCGACGAGCAGTACTTC.

CDR3 sequence (DNA): TGTGCCTGGAGTGTACTGGGGACACCGGGATTCTACGAGCAGTACTTC. Translated: CAWSVLGTPGFYEQYF. This chain joins TRBV30 and TRBJ2-7, with D possibly being TRBD1 (6 bases). V gave up 0 bases and J gave up 3 bases, with 18 bases separating them. The CDR3 runs to 16 residues. Germline V CDR1 and CDR2: GTSNPN, SVGIG (reference sequence).

This clonotype was seen many times. The chain carries TRBV11-1 and TRBJ2-7; 7 nucleotides align to TRBD1. Germline CDR1 and CDR2: SGHAT and FQDESV (reference sequence). The trim removed 3 bases at V and 2 bases at J, leaving 4 bases unmatched. The CDR3 extends over 14 amino acids. CDR3 bases: TGTGCCAGCAGCTTTGGGACAGCAGCCTACGAGCAGTACTTC. Protein: CASSFGTAAYEQYF.

This clonotype was counted at least ten times. The chain has TRBV29-1 and TRBJ2-7; 8 bases align to TRBD1. The CDR3 covers 13 residues. Germline-derived CDR1 and CDR2 are SQVTM and ANQGSEA. The J segment lost 5 bases and the V segment lost 8 bases, leaving 11 bases of the junction unmatched. In DNA form, the CDR3 reads TGCAGCTCCAGGACAGGGATGGAGCACGAGCAGTACTTC. Amino acids: CSSRTGMEHEQYF.

CDR3 residues: CSVPRPGLAADTQYF. CDR3 nucleotides: TGCAGTGTCCCGAGGCCGGGACTAGCAGCAGATACGCAGTATTTT. The chain recombines TRBV20-1 with TRBJ2-3, with 9 bases aligning to TRBD2. The V segment lost 7 bases and the J segment 4 bases; nucleotides outside the gene matches: 12. The length of the CDR3 is 15 residues. The V gene's germline CDR1 is DFQATT and CDR2 SNEGSKA (reference sequence).

This clonotype was counted only a few times. The chain links TRBV5-5 to TRBJ2-7; TRBD2 matches at 9 bases. The germline CDR1 and CDR2 sequences are SGHKS and YYEKEE (reference sequence). V was clipped by 4 bases and J by 3 bases; unmatched bases: 8. The length of the CDR3 is 15 residues. CDR3 sequence: CASSPVAGVIYEQYF. CDR3 DNA sequence: TGTGCCAGCAGCCCCGTAGCGGGAGTAATCTACGAGCAGTACTTC.

This clonotype came up a few times. The chain carries TRBV2 and TRBJ2-7; tentatively, D is TRBD1 or TRBD2 (5 bases each). Germline V gene lookup returns CDR1 SNHLY and CDR2 FYNNEI. This CDR3 is built from 18 residues. The V gene lost 4 bases and the J gene lost 2 bases, with 24 bases spanning the gap. CDR3 nucleotide sequence: TGTGCCAGCAGTGTGCGCGACAGCACCAGGACTTTCACCTACGAGCAGTACTTC. Protein: CASSVRDSTRTFTYEQYF.

This clonotype has at least ten counts. This chain uses TRBV7-9 with TRBJ1-1, with 7 nucleotides matching TRBD1. CDR1 is SEHNR, CDR2 FQNEAQ, per germline (reference sequence). Trimming removed 5 bases from V and 4 bases from J; junction bases left unmatched: 10. The CDR3 totals 15 residues. CDR3 residues: CASSPNRGGFTEAFF. Here the CDR3 DNA reads TGTGCCAGCAGCCCCAACAGGGGTGGATTCACTGAAGCTTTCTTT.

On this clonotype: A much larger clonotype is one base distant, so this may be a read error. The V call is TRBV28, the J call TRBJ2-4; D perhaps matches TRBD2 (6 bases). Germline lookup yields CDR1 MDHEN and CDR2 SYDVKM. This CDR3 is built from 15 residues. Trimming took 7 bases from V and 3 from J, leaving 16 bases between them. This CDR3 reads CASTRAGGIKNIQYF. CDR3 in DNA: TGTGCCAGCACCAGGGCAGGAGGGATCAAAAACATTCAGTACTTC.

This clonotype was seen repeatedly, ten times or more. The rearrangement links TRBV19 to TRBJ1-5; 9 bases match TRBD1. CDR3 length equals 14 residues. The J segment lost 6 bases and the V segment lost 5 bases, leaving 5 bases of the junction unmatched. CDR1 LNHDA and CDR2 SQIVND come from the germline V gene (reference sequence). The CDR3 region is CASSPQGAIQPQHF. CDR3 in DNA: TGTGCCAGTAGTCCACAGGGGGCGATTCAGCCCCAGCATTTT.

This chain uses TRBV19 with TRBJ1-5; D uncertain. CDR3 length: 13 amino acids. The ends were cut back, 6 bases at V and 3 bases at J, with 9 bases in the middle. Germline assignment: CDR1 LNHDA and CDR2 SQIVND (reference sequence). CDR3 amino acids: CASRNPPNQPQHF. The CDR3 DNA reads TGTGCCAGTAGAAATCCTCCCAATCAGCCCCAGCATTTT. Looking up the rest from reference TRBV19 and TRBJ1-5 gives the full variable domain: DGGITQSPKYLFRKEGQNVTLSCEQNLNHDAMYWYRQDPGQGLRLIYYSQIVNDFQKGDIAEGYSVSREKKESFPLTVTSAQKNPTAFYLCASRNPPNQPQHFGDGTRLSIL.

This clonotype was seen repeatedly, ten times or more. The chain is built from TRBV2 and TRBJ2-5; 12 positions match TRBD2. Germline V gives CDR1 SNHLY, CDR2 FYNNEI. The CDR3 length is 16 residues. Trimming removed 11 bases from V and 4 bases from J; junction bases left unmatched: 14. CDR3 amino acids: CAHNQRTSGRRETQYF. DNA of the CDR3: TGTGCCCACAATCAGCGAACTAGCGGGAGGAGAGAGACCCAGTACTTC.

This clonotype was observed at least ten times. This chain uses TRBV12-3 or TRBV12-4 with TRBJ2-2; no firm D call. The CDR3 is 14 residues long. V was pared by 2 bases and J by 8 bases, with 12 bases between. For the CDR3, the DNA is TGTGCCAGCAGTTTATGGGTAGTCGAAGGGGAGCTGTTTTTT. Amino acid sequence: CASSLWVVEGELFF.

This clonotype was observed many times. The rearrangement joins TRBV7-8 to TRBJ2-7; weak D call: TRBD1 (5 bases). V dropped 0 bases and J dropped 3 bases, with 12 bases sitting between them. This CDR3 comprises 15 residues. Germline CDR1 SGHVS, CDR2 FQNEAQ. In DNA form, the CDR3 reads TGTGCCAGCAGCTTAGCGCCGGGTAGGGGCTACGAGCAGTACTTC. Translating it yields CASSLAPGRGYEQYF.

At least ten counts were recorded for this clonotype. This may stem from a read error, because a much larger clone lies one nucleotide away. J is TRBJ1-2 and V is TRBV12-3 or TRBV12-4; no definite D call. The CDR3 runs 13 residues. Trimming removed 3 bases from V and 6 bases from J, with 11 bases in between. The DNA of the CDR3 is TGTGCCAGCAGTTTCCAGTCTGTACATGGCTACACCTTC. As protein: CASSFQSVHGYTF.

This clonotype was seen at least ten times. The chain links TRBV7-9 to TRBJ2-5, with 7 positions matching TRBD1. CDR3 length: 15 residues. The junction had 6 bases not matched to a gene; V was cut back by 1 base and J by 4 bases. The germline gives CDR1 SEHNR, CDR2 FQNEAQ (reference sequence). In DNA, the CDR3 is TGTGCCAGCAGCTTAGTGGGGGCAGGGGGAGAGACCCAGTACTTC. This sequence encodes CASSLVGAGGETQYF.

This clonotype was seen ten or more times. This chain joins TRBV10-3 and TRBJ2-7; D possibly matches TRBD1 or TRBD2 (5 bases each). V lost 6 bases to trimming and J lost 4 bases, with 19 bases between them. This CDR3 contains 15 residues. Per germline, CDR1 ENHRY and CDR2 SYGVKD. The CDR3 protein is CAISPRDQAVYEQYF. CDR3 DNA sequence: TGTGCCATCAGCCCTCGGGACCAAGCTGTATACGAGCAGTACTTC.

This clonotype has more than one count but fewer than ten. The chain has TRBV4-1 and TRBJ1-2, with D perhaps TRBD1 (6 bases). Germline lookup yields CDR1 MGHRA and CDR2 YSYEKL. The CDR3 spans 19 residues. With 0 bases removed from V and 2 bases from J, the gap between germline ends came to 22 bases. The CDR3 region is CASSQEDGRVRGGNYGYTF. In DNA form, the CDR3 reads TGCGCCAGCAGCCAAGAAGATGGTAGGGTCAGAGGGGGGAACTATGGCTACACCTTC.

V is TRBV6-1 and J is TRBJ2-4; a weak D match, TRBD1 (5 bases). This CDR3 comprises 15 residues. The germline V gene has CDR1 MNHNS and CDR2 SASEGT. Trimming took off 7 bases at V and 5 bases at J, with 18 bases between the two ends. The CDR3 protein is CASTEGSGNQNIQYF. DNA of the CDR3: TGTGCCAGCACCGAAGGGTCAGGGAACCAAAACATTCAGTACTTC.

Many counts were recorded for this clonotype. The chain combines TRBV11-2 with TRBJ2-3; 10 bases are shared with TRBD2. CDR1 and CDR2 (germline): SGHAT, FQNNGV. The length of the CDR3 is 16 residues. V lost 1 base, J lost 4 bases, and 5 bases stayed unmatched. The CDR3 region has the DNA TGTGCCAGCAGCTTAGTCTGGACTAGCGGCGCAGATACGCAGTATTTT. The encoded protein is CASSLVWTSGADTQYF. Full variable domain (outside the CDR3, taken from reference TRBV11-2 and TRBJ2-3): EAGVAQSPRYKIIEKRQSVAFWCNPISGHATLYWYQQILGQGPKLLIQFQNNGVVDDSQLPKDRFSAERLKGVDSTLKIQPAKLEDSAVYLCASSLVWTSGADTQYFGPGTRLTVL.

The chain joins TRBV6-5 to TRBJ2-2; D not certain. Germline V gene lookup returns CDR1 MNHEY and CDR2 SVGAGI. V was pared by 0 bases and J by 6 bases, with 2 bases between. This CDR3 has 12 amino acids. This CDR3 is CASSYSPGELFF. Here the CDR3 DNA reads TGTGCCAGCAGTTACTCCCCCGGGGAGCTGTTTTTT.

There are many counts of this clonotype. V and J are TRBV12-3 or TRBV12-4 and TRBJ1-1, with a possible D match to TRBD1 (5 bases). The CDR3 totals 14 residues. The ends were cut back, 6 bases at V and 1 base at J, with 12 bases in the middle. Here the CDR3 DNA reads TGTGCCAGCAGACTGGGGGGTTCGAACACTGAAGCTTTCTTT. Translated: CASRLGGSNTEAFF.

J is TRBJ2-7 and V is TRBV12-3 or TRBV12-4, with TRBD2 matching 14 bases. V lost 6 bases, J lost 4 bases, and 11 bases stayed unmatched. The CDR3 spans 17 residues. The CDR3 DNA follows: TGTGCCAGCAGACCCATCCCCGGACTAGCGGGAGGATACGAGCAGTACTTC. Amino acid sequence: CASRPIPGLAGGYEQYF.